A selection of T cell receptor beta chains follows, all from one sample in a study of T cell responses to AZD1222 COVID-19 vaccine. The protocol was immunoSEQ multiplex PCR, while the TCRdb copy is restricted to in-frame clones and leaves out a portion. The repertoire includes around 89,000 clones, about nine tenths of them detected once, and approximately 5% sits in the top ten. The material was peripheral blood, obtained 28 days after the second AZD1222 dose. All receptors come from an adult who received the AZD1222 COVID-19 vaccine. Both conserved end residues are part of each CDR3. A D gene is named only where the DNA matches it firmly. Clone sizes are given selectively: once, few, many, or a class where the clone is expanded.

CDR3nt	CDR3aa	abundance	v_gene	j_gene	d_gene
TGTGCCAGCAGCGAACACAGGGGGATGAACACTGAAGCTTTCTTT	CASSEHRGMNTEAFF	-	TRBV7-9	TRBJ1-1	TRBD1
TGCGCCAGCAGCCAAGAATCCGGACCCCTCACAGATACGCAGTATTTT	CASSQESGPLTDTQYF	-	TRBV4-3	TRBJ2-3	-
TGTGCCAGCTCACCAGGCCAGAGCAATCAGCCCCAGCATTTT	CASSPGQSNQPQHF	-	TRBV18	TRBJ1-5	-
TGTGCCACCGGAGCGGGGACCGGGGAGCTGTTTTTT	CATGAGTGELFF	-	TRBV24-1	TRBJ2-2	TRBD2
TGTGCCAGCAGCTTAGGGGGGCGAAGTGAGGACAATGAGCAGTTCTTC	CASSLGGRSEDNEQFF	-	TRBV11-2	TRBJ2-1	-
TGTGCCAGCAGTTTATACTCTGGCTACACCTTC	CASSLYSGYTF	-	TRBV28	TRBJ1-2	-
TGTGCCAGCAGCTTGGCAACCTTACAGCTCGAAACTGAAGCTTTCTTT	CASSLATLQLETEAFF	-	TRBV5-8	TRBJ1-1	-
TGTGCCAGCAGCTTAAGGGACAGGGCGAGGGGAGCTTTCTTT	CASSLRDRARGAFF	-	TRBV7-2	TRBJ1-1	TRBD1
TGTGCCACCCACAACCTCGGGTCGGAGACCCAGTACTTC	CATHNLGSETQYF	-	TRBV24-1	TRBJ2-5	-
TGTGCCAGCAGTCGGACGGAACGGCTGAGAGCTTTCTTT	CASSRTERLRAFF	once	TRBV6-2/TRBV6-3	TRBJ1-1	-
TGCGCCAGCAGCCAAGTAGGAATTGGGCTCACTGAAGCTTTCTTT	CASSQVGIGLTEAFF	-	TRBV4-3	TRBJ1-1	-
TGTGCCAGCTCCCCAGGGTTTGTCTCCTATAATTCACCCCTCCACTTT	CASSPGFVSYNSPLHF	once	TRBV2	TRBJ1-6	-
TGTGCCTGGAGTGTACCAGCGGGGGGGAGGGAGACCCAGTACTTC	CAWSVPAGGRETQYF	-	TRBV30	TRBJ2-5	TRBD2
TGTGCCAGCAGCTTTGGACGGTTGAACACTGAAGCTTTCTTT	CASSFGRLNTEAFF	-	TRBV13	TRBJ1-1	-
TGTGCCAGCAGCTTAGGTCGAAGGCCAAACACTGAAGCTTTCTTT	CASSLGRRPNTEAFF	-	TRBV7-2	TRBJ1-1	-
TGTGCCAGCAGACGGGGGGGCTACAATGAGCAGTTCTTC	CASRRGGYNEQFF	-	TRBV12-3/TRBV12-4	TRBJ2-1	TRBD2
TGTGCCAGCAGGGGACTCTACGAGCAGTACTTC	CASRGLYEQYF	-	TRBV27	TRBJ2-7	-
TGTGCCAGCAGTTTAACCTCAGGGGGTGGCTACACCTTC	CASSLTSGGGYTF	-	TRBV27	TRBJ1-2	TRBD1
TGTGCCATAAGGGGACAGGGCCTGAACTATGGCTACACCTTC	CAIRGQGLNYGYTF	-	TRBV10-3	TRBJ1-2	TRBD1
TGTGCCAGCAGCTTCAGGATTGTCAATTCGCCCCTCCACTTT	CASSFRIVNSPLHF	-	TRBV11-2	TRBJ1-6	-
TGTGCCAGCAGCTACATCGGGGGTGACACCATATATTTT	CASSYIGGDTIYF	-	TRBV7-3	TRBJ1-3	-
TGTGCCAGCAGTTTAAACAGCAACACTGAAGCTTTCTTT	CASSLNSNTEAFF	few	TRBV12-3/TRBV12-4	TRBJ1-1	-
TGTGCCAGCAGCTCCCGGGGAGACGGCTACACCTTC	CASSSRGDGYTF	-	TRBV7-2	TRBJ1-2	-
TGTGCCAGTAGTATACTAGGCCTCTCTGCCTACTCTGGAAACACCATATATTTT	CASSILGLSAYSGNTIYF	large	TRBV19	TRBJ1-3	-
TGTGCCAGCAGCCAAGGGGCCTTATCGGGTGGCTACACCTTC	CASSQGALSGGYTF	once	TRBV3-1/TRBV3-2	TRBJ1-2	-
TGCGCCAGCGGACTACAGGGGGATGAAAAACTGTTTTTT	CASGLQGDEKLFF	once	TRBV10-2	TRBJ1-4	TRBD1
TGTGCCAGCAGACAAGCGGGCTTGGCAGATACGCAGTATTTT	CASRQAGLADTQYF	-	TRBV3-1/TRBV3-2	TRBJ2-3	-
TGTGCCAGCAGTGAAAGCGGGGGCTCCTACAATGAGCAGTTCTTC	CASSESGGSYNEQFF	-	TRBV6-4	TRBJ2-1	TRBD2
TGTGCCAGCAGTTTATTAACTAGCGGGGGGGATGAGCAGTTCTTC	CASSLLTSGGDEQFF	-	TRBV28	TRBJ2-1	TRBD2
TGCGCCAGCAGTGATAACCCCCGGTCGGCTTTCTTT	CASSDNPRSAFF	-	TRBV10-1	TRBJ1-1	-
TGTGCCAGCAGCTTCGAACCGAACTACCCGAACACCGGGGAGCTGTTTTTT	CASSFEPNYPNTGELFF	-	TRBV5-5	TRBJ2-2	-
TGTGCCAGCAGCTTCTGGGAACTGAACACTGAAGCTTTCTTT	CASSFWELNTEAFF	few	TRBV5-5	TRBJ1-1	-
TGTGCCAGCATCCTACCCCCACTAGCTATATTAGCAGATACGCAGTATTTT	CASILPPLAILADTQYF	once	TRBV25-1	TRBJ2-3	-
TGTGCCAGCAGCCAAGAACCTACCACCATATATTTT	CASSQEPTTIYF	once	TRBV3-1/TRBV3-2	TRBJ1-3	-
TGTGCCAGCAGTGAAACGGAGACAGGATATGGCTACACCTTC	CASSETETGYGYTF	once	TRBV25-1	TRBJ1-2	-
TGTGCCATAACTTTAGCTTTTAACTATGGCTACACCTTC	CAITLAFNYGYTF	few	TRBV6-6	TRBJ1-2	-
TGTGCCAGCAGTCCCCCACAGGGAAGGGATTCACCCCTCCACTTT	CASSPPQGRDSPLHF	-	TRBV28	TRBJ1-6	-
TGTGCCAGCAGCCTGGGGACTAGCGGATCCTACAATGAGCAGTTCTTC	CASSLGTSGSYNEQFF	-	TRBV7-3	TRBJ2-1	TRBD2
TGTGCCAGCAGCCTAGGTACAGGGTTCACTGAAGCTTTCTTT	CASSLGTGFTEAFF	-	TRBV7-2	TRBJ1-1	-
TGCGCCAGCATTCTATTCCCGGGACTTACATACAATGAGCAGTTCTTC	CASILFPGLTYNEQFF	-	TRBV5-1	TRBJ2-1	-
TGTGCCAGCAGCCCGGGCCTTACCCGGAACACTGAAGCTTTCTTT	CASSPGLTRNTEAFF	-	TRBV5-5	TRBJ1-1	-
TGTGCCAGCAGCCCTAGGACAGGGGCCACAGCTAACTATGGCTACACCTTC	CASSPRTGATANYGYTF	-	TRBV6-2/TRBV6-3	TRBJ1-2	TRBD1
TGTGCCAGCAGCTTATGGGGGAACGAAGAAAAACTGTTTTTT	CASSLWGNEEKLFF	-	TRBV7-2	TRBJ1-4	-
TGTGCCAGCAGCTTAGCCCGGGGGAGGGCATCCTACGAGCAGTACTTC	CASSLARGRASYEQYF	-	TRBV11-1	TRBJ2-7	TRBD2